These 16 T cell receptor beta chains originate from one sample sequenced in a study of T cells in localized non-small cell lung cancer. Generated by immunoSEQ multiplex PCR, the TCRdb table keeps only in-frame clones and is missing some. The table has approximately 14,000 clones, approximately 89% seen once. Sequenced material: peripheral blood mononuclear cells, taken before any cancer treatment. The source is a man between 40 and 75 years old with stage III lung adenocarcinoma.

The CDR3 nucleotides read TGTGCCAGCAGGGACCGGGACAGGGGCGGGGAGACCCAGTACTTC. Encoded protein: CASRDRDRGGETQYF. The chain carries TRBV2 and TRBJ2-5, with 10 positions matching TRBD1. The CDR3 consists of 15 residues. J gave up 5 bases and V 6 bases, and 9 bases lay outside the gene matches. Germline lookup yields CDR1 SNHLY and CDR2 FYNNEI.

The CDR3 loop is CASSPQLGETQYF. The CDR3 bases are TGTGCCAGCAGCCCCCAATTGGGAGAGACCCAGTACTTC. The V and J genes are TRBV11-2 and TRBJ2-5; D gene uncertain. With 5 bases removed from V and 4 bases from J, the gap between germline ends came to 11 bases. The CDR3 runs to 13 residues. Germline values: CDR1 SGHAT, CDR2 FQNNGV.

On this clone itself: Other DNA variants within this sample encode the same CDR3. V is TRBV7-2 and J is TRBJ1-3; D not certain. Between the trimmed V and J ends, which lost 4 bases and 0 bases, there was a span of 4 bases. Looked up from germline, CDR1 is SGHTA and CDR2 is FQGNSA. The CDR3 runs to 13 residues. Here the CDR3 DNA reads TGTGCCAGCAGCTACAGCTCTGGAAACACCATATATTTT. Its protein product is CASSYSSGNTIYF.

V gene TRBV5-1 combines with J gene TRBJ2-6; D uncertain. The germline gives CDR1 SGHRS, CDR2 YFSETQ. This CDR3 contains 14 residues. With 2 bases removed from V and 4 bases from J, the gap between germline ends came to 7 bases. The CDR3 spells CASSLGSGANVLTF. The CDR3, as DNA: TGCGCCAGCAGCTTAGGGTCCGGGGCCAACGTCCTGACTTTC.

The V gene is TRBV2, the J gene TRBJ2-3, with D uncertain. V shed 4 bases and J shed 3 bases, with 5 bases lying between them. Germline V CDR1 and CDR2: SNHLY, FYNNEI. The CDR3 is made up of 12 amino acids. The CDR3 DNA reads TGTGCCAGCAGTGGAGAAACAGATACGCAGTATTTT. Protein sequence: CASSGETDTQYF. Variable domain in full (rest from reference TRBV2 and TRBJ2-3): EPEVTQTPSHQVTQMGQEVILRCVPISNHLYFYWYRQILGQKVEFLVSFYNNEISEKSEIFDDQFSVERPDGSNFTLKIRSTKLEDSAMYFCASSGETDTQYFGPGTRLTVL.

The chain recombines TRBV11-3 with TRBJ2-3, with TRBD2 as a possible D gene (6 bases). This CDR3 comprises 15 residues. Trimming removed 5 bases at V and 0 bases at J, with 12 bases between. From germline, CDR1 is SGHNT and CDR2 YENEEA. CDR3 residues: CASSRGTMSTDTQYF. DNA of the CDR3: TGTGCCAGCAGCCGGGGGACGATGAGCACAGATACGCAGTATTTT.

The chain combines TRBV28 with TRBJ2-2; 10 bases fit TRBD1. In germline, CDR1 is MDHEN, CDR2 SYDVKM. The CDR3 sequence is 14 residues long. J was trimmed by 2 bases and V by 8 bases; bases with no gene match: 2. CDR3 DNA sequence: TGTGCCAGCTGGGACAGGGGCAACACCGGGGAGCTGTTTTTT. Translation: CASWDRGNTGELFF. Based on the CDR3 plus reference TRBV28 and TRBJ2-2, the full variable domain is DVKVTQSSRYLVKRTGEKVFLECVQDMDHENMFWYRQDPGLGLRLIYFSYDVKMKEKGDIPEGYSVSREKKERFSLILESASTNQTSMYLCASWDRGNTGELFFGEGSRLTVL.

This clone was picked up one time. This rearrangement joins TRBV6-6 to TRBJ2-5; TRBD1 matches 8 bases. V shed 5 bases and J 0 bases; nucleotides not matched to a gene: 5. The CDR3 loop spans 15 amino acids. The germline V gene encodes CDR1 MNHNY and CDR2 SVGAGI (reference sequence). The CDR3 here is CASSRWTGNQETQYF. DNA of the CDR3: TGTGCCAGCAGTCGGTGGACAGGGAACCAAGAGACCCAGTACTTC.

This clone was picked up one time. The chain links TRBV5-6 to TRBJ2-7; D possibly corresponds to TRBD2 (5 bases). CDR1 is SGHDT, CDR2 YYEEEE, per germline. CDR3 length: 14 amino acids. V was shortened by 2 bases and J by 3 bases, with 12 bases between the two germline ends. CDR3 sequence (DNA): TGTGCCAGCAGCTTTAGTGGGGAGAGCTACGAGCAGTACTTC. Encoded protein: CASSFSGESYEQYF.

This sequence joins TRBV7-9 and TRBJ2-6; D not resolved. Germline V lookup: CDR1 SEHNR, CDR2 FQNEAQ (reference sequence). Trimming stripped 1 base from V and 1 base from J, with 8 bases between. This CDR3 is built from 16 residues. Here the CDR3 reads CASSLERVSGANVLTF. For the CDR3, the DNA is TGTGCCAGCAGCTTAGAAAGGGTGTCTGGGGCCAACGTCCTGACTTTC.

The genes are TRBV6-5 and TRBJ2-5; D remains unclear. The J call is in doubt because the DNA end fits TRBJ2-7 better. This CDR3 is built from 14 residues. Germline CDR1 and CDR2: MNHEY and SVGAGI. The CDR3 reads CASSRASVLYEQYF. CDR3 DNA sequence: TGTGCCAGCAGCCGGGCATCCGTGCTCTACGAGCAGTACTTC.

The CDR3 loop is CASSVDPTSGRTDTQYF. In DNA, the CDR3 is TGTGCCAGCAGCGTAGACCCTACTAGCGGGAGGACAGATACGCAGTATTTT. The chain links TRBV9 to TRBJ2-3; 12 bases agree with TRBD2. Germline lookup yields CDR1 SGDLS and CDR2 YYNGEE. CDR3 length: 17 amino acids. The V and J ends lost 0 bases and 3 bases, in that order; junction bases with no gene match: 5.

The rearrangement joins TRBV5-1 to TRBJ2-5; 7 bases line up with TRBD1. After removal of 4 bases from V and 5 bases from J, the junction contained 11 bases not matched to a gene. CDR1 and CDR2 from the germline V gene are SGHRS and YFSETQ. The CDR3 totals 15 residues. The CDR3 is CASSGGQLVGETQYF. The DNA for the CDR3 is TGCGCCAGCAGCGGGGGACAGTTGGTGGGGGAGACCCAGTACTTC.

The J gene is TRBJ2-3, the V gene TRBV18; 7 nucleotides agree with TRBD2. J gave up 1 base and V 5 bases, and 6 bases lay outside the gene matches. Germline values: CDR1 KGHSH, CDR2 LQKENI. This CDR3 is built from 15 residues. The CDR3 here is CASSTSAGGTDTQYF. CDR3 nucleotide sequence: TGTGCCAGCTCAACCAGTGCGGGAGGCACAGATACGCAGTATTTT.

V is TRBV6-5 and J is TRBJ1-1; 7 bases are a match to TRBD1. Germline loops: CDR1 MNHEY, CDR2 SVGAGI. The CDR3 length is 16 residues. The J segment lost 6 bases and the V segment lost 2 bases, leaving 12 bases of the junction unmatched. Here the CDR3 reads CASSYESRKGAAEAFF. Written as DNA, the CDR3 is TGTGCCAGCAGTTACGAGAGTCGCAAGGGGGCGGCTGAAGCTTTCTTT.

CDR3 loop: CASSPWDRLADLAGAPAPQFF. The DNA of the CDR3 is TGTGCCAGCAGTCCATGGGACAGGTTGGCCGACCTAGCGGGAGCACCAGCGCCGCAGTTCTTC. J is TRBJ2-1 and V is TRBV27; 10 positions match TRBD2. Trimming removed 5 bases from V and 12 bases from J; junction bases left unmatched: 31. The CDR3 length is 21 residues. CDR1 and CDR2 (germline): MNHEY, SMNVEV (reference sequence).